What follows is one T cell receptor gamma chain and its context. The antigen is not known. This record comes from a study of human gamma delta and Vdelta1 T cells. Findings and limits, study-wide: Acute myeloid leukemia was reportedly broadly targeted by polyclonal Delta One T cells.

The CDR3 has 16 residues. The junction had 7 bases not matched to a gene; V was cut back by 0 bases and J by 3 bases. CDR1 is EGSNGY and CDR2 is YDSYNSKV in the germline V gene. TCRdb reanalysed the PCR reads via CATT. This table holds about 3,900 gamma-chain clones, over 15% found once. The receptor's source is a human donor in good health. Sequencing input: Vdelta1 gamma-delta T cells from blood grown in culture (DOT cells). The chain combines TRGV2 with TRGJP2. The CDR3 coding sequence is TGTGCCACCTGGGACGGGCCTGAGGGTAGTGATTGGATCAAGACGTTT. This sequence encodes CATWDGPEGSDWIKTF.